One and the same sample provided the 29 T cell receptor beta chains below, sequenced in a study of cytomegalovirus exposure and HLA in healthy donors. Clones were read by immunoSEQ multiplex PCR, and TCRdb kept only the in-frame ones, dropping some. The sample has more than 95,000 clones, around 86% seen once. Sequenced: PBMCs. The receptor set was obtained from a woman aged 18-35 years in good health and CMV-seronegative.

V is TRBV5-8 and J is TRBJ2-1; tentatively, D is TRBD2 (5 bases). Trimming left V 1 base short and J 6 bases short, with 8 bases between. This CDR3 spans 13 amino acids. CDR1 is SGHTS and CDR2 is YDEGEE in the germline V gene. The DNA for the CDR3 is TGTGCCAGCAGCTTGTCGAGCGGCAATGAGCAGTTCTTC. Protein: CASSLSSGNEQFF.

In nucleotides, the CDR3 is TGTGCCAGCAGTCTTTCGTCAGGCTTTTTCTACGAGCAGTACTTC. This sequence encodes CASSLSSGFFYEQYF. This sequence joins TRBV28 and TRBJ2-7; D not resolved. CDR3 length equals 15 residues. CDR1 and CDR2 (germline): MDHEN, SYDVKM. V lost 5 bases to trimming and J lost 3 bases, with 17 bases between them. Supplemented by reference TRBV28 and TRBJ2-7, the full variable domain reads DVKVTQSSRYLVKRTGEKVFLECVQDMDHENMFWYRQDPGLGLRLIYFSYDVKMKEKGDIPEGYSVSREKKERFSLILESASTNQTSMYLCASSLSSGFFYEQYFGPGTRLTVT.

This chain links TRBV6-5 with TRBJ1-2; TRBD1 might be the D (6 bases). Germline V gives CDR1 MNHEY, CDR2 SVGAGI. V lost 5 bases and J lost 7, with 17 bases in between. The CDR3 has 14 amino acids. CDR3 sequence (DNA): TGTGCCAGCAGTGAGTCAGGGGCGAGTGGTGGCTACACCTTC. Translating gives CASSESGASGGYTF.

This clone was seen a single time. This chain links TRBV11-3 with TRBJ1-3; no clear D gene. This CDR3 is built from 12 residues. Germline V gives CDR1 SGHNT, CDR2 YENEEA. The V end lost 5 bases, the J end lost 7 bases, and 9 bases lay between the germline ends. The CDR3 bases are TGTGCCAGCAGCCCAGGCGAGAACACCATATATTTT. It specifies CASSPGENTIYF.

J is TRBJ2-5 and V is TRBV25-1; D is possibly TRBD1 (6 bases). Germline V gene lookup returns CDR1 MGHDK and CDR2 SYGVNS. The CDR3 is made up of 15 amino acids. The V and J ends lost 4 bases and 0 bases respectively, with 12 bases between them. CDR3 coding DNA: TGTGCCAGCAGTGTCCAGGGGTGGTACCAAGAGACCCAGTACTTC. Its translation: CASSVQGWYQETQYF. The entire variable domain, with the rest obtained from reference TRBV25-1 and TRBJ2-5, is as follows: EADIYQTPRYLVIGTGKKITLECSQTMGHDKMYWYQQDPGMELHLIHYSYGVNSTEKGDLSSESTVSRIRTEHFPLTLESARPSHTSQYLCASSVQGWYQETQYFGPGTRLLVL.

The chain recombines TRBV10-2 with TRBJ2-3, with 7 nucleotides matching TRBD2. The germline gives CDR1 WSHSY, CDR2 SAAADI. J was trimmed by 2 bases and V by 3 bases; bases with no gene match: 8. This CDR3 has 16 amino acids. CDR3 loop: CASSEWASGDTDTQYF. Written as DNA, the CDR3 is TGCGCCAGCAGTGAATGGGCTAGCGGCGACACAGATACGCAGTATTTT.

This sequence joins TRBV19 and TRBJ1-5; D might be TRBD1 (5 bases). The CDR3 totals 13 residues. CDR1 LNHDA and CDR2 SQIVND come from the germline V gene (reference sequence). The V and J ends lost 6 bases and 7 bases respectively, with 13 bases between them. The CDR3 DNA sequence: TGTGCCAGTAGCGGACACCTCGGGCAGCCCCAGCATTTT. Translating gives CASSGHLGQPQHF.

The chain links TRBV5-1 to TRBJ2-1; D is possibly TRBD2 (6 bases). Per germline, CDR1 SGHRS and CDR2 YFSETQ. The CDR3 runs 15 residues. V lost 0 bases to trimming and J lost 10 bases, with 17 bases between them. As DNA, the CDR3 is TGCGCCAGCAGCTTGGGTAGCGGAATGACAATGGAGCAGTTCTTC. It encodes CASSLGSGMTMEQFF.

The rearrangement joins TRBV7-9 to TRBJ2-7, with 7 bases fitting TRBD2. The CDR3 runs to 17 residues. The germline CDR1 and CDR2 sequences are SEHNR and FQNEAQ (reference sequence). The J segment lost 3 bases and the V segment lost 5 bases, leaving 16 bases of the junction unmatched. The CDR3 sequence is CASSPSPLAGVGYEQYF. The DNA for the CDR3 is TGTGCCAGCAGCCCGAGTCCCCTGGCGGGAGTTGGCTACGAGCAGTACTTC.

The CDR3 loop reads CASSEGGPGTNYEQYF. CDR3 nucleotide sequence: TGCGCCAGCAGTGAGGGGGGCCCCGGGACTAACTACGAGCAGTACTTC. The rearrangement links TRBV10-1 to TRBJ2-7; TRBD2 is a possible D gene (7 bases). Germline CDR1 is WNHNN and CDR2 is SYGVQD (reference sequence). Trimming pared 2 bases from V and 3 bases from J, leaving 17 bases between. This CDR3 comprises 16 residues.

The V gene is TRBV28, the J gene TRBJ2-7; D is unclear. This CDR3 contains 13 residues. Trimming removed 3 bases at V and 0 bases at J, with 6 bases between. Germline V gene sequence: CDR1 MDHEN, CDR2 SYDVKM. For the CDR3, the DNA is TGTGCCAGCAGTTTGAGAGACTCCTACGAGCAGTACTTC. Translating it yields CASSLRDSYEQYF. Full variable domain (remainder filled in from reference TRBV28 and TRBJ2-7): DVKVTQSSRYLVKRTGEKVFLECVQDMDHENMFWYRQDPGLGLRLIYFSYDVKMKEKGDIPEGYSVSREKKERFSLILESASTNQTSMYLCASSLRDSYEQYFGPGTRLTVT.

In DNA, the CDR3 is TGCGCCAGCAGCTTGGAAGGCCTAGAGTTTTGGGAGCAGTTCTTC. Amino acid sequence: CASSLEGLEFWEQFF. The V call is TRBV5-1, the J call TRBJ2-1, with D unresolved. The CDR3 is 15 residues long. The V end lost 0 bases, the J end lost 10 bases, and 17 bases lay between the germline ends. Per the germline V gene, CDR1 is SGHRS and CDR2 is YFSETQ.

This clone was seen a few times. The rearrangement links TRBV6-1 to TRBJ1-1, with D possibly TRBD1 on 5 matching bases. CDR1 and CDR2 (germline): MNHNS, SASEGT. V was clipped by 7 bases and J by 1 base, with 10 bases between them. The CDR3 contains 13 residues. The DNA of the CDR3 is TGTGCCAGCACGAGGCAGGGGAACACTGAAGCTTTCTTT. Translating gives CASTRQGNTEAFF.

V usage is TRBV4-1 and J usage is TRBJ2-1, with TRBD2 matching over 8 bases. The CDR3 has 20 amino acids. V was pared by 1 base and J by 5 bases, with 19 bases of the junction left unmatched. Looked up from germline, CDR1 is MGHRA and CDR2 is YSYEKL. CDR3 nucleotides: TGCGCCAGCAGCCAAGCCCGCAGGGTTCGCAGCGGGAGCCCTGACAATGAGCAGTTCTTC. This gives the protein CASSQARRVRSGSPDNEQFF.

The chain carries TRBV5-4 and TRBJ2-7; D possibly corresponds to TRBD1 (6 bases). CDR1 is SGHNT, CDR2 YYREEE, per germline (reference sequence). V was clipped by 4 bases and J by 3 bases, with 11 bases between them. The CDR3 has 13 amino acids. CDR3 coding DNA: TGTGCCAGCAGCGAAGGACAGTTCTACGAGCAGTACTTC. It yields the protein CASSEGQFYEQYF. The variable domain in full, with the rest retrieved from reference TRBV5-4 and TRBJ2-7, is ETGVTQSPTHLIKTRGQQVTLRCSSQSGHNTVSWYQQALGQGPQFIFQYYREEENGRGNFPPRFSGLQFPNYSSELNVNALELDDSALYLCASSEGQFYEQYFGPGTRLTVT.

V is TRBV5-1 and J is TRBJ2-3, with 8 bases matching TRBD2. The J segment lost 5 bases and the V segment lost 7 bases, leaving 9 bases of the junction unmatched. Per germline, CDR1 SGHRS and CDR2 YFSETQ. The length of the CDR3 is 14 residues. For the CDR3, the DNA is TGCGCCAGCCAGAGCGGGAGTTCTGGAGATACGCAGTATTTT. Translating it yields CASQSGSSGDTQYF.

The chain links TRBV9 to TRBJ2-3, with D perhaps matching TRBD2 (7 bases). V lost 3 bases, J lost 4 bases, and 12 bases lay in between. The CDR3 spans 14 residues. CDR1 is SGDLS and CDR2 is YYNGEE in the germline V gene. The DNA for the CDR3 is TGTGCCAGCAGCGAAGGGAGGGGGGCAGATACGCAGTATTTT. Translating gives CASSEGRGADTQYF. Full variable domain (outside the CDR3, taken from reference TRBV9 and TRBJ2-3): DSGVTQTPKHLITATGQRVTLRCSPRSGDLSVYWYQQSLDQGLQFLIQYYNGEERAKGNILERFSAQQFPDLHSELNLSSLELGDSALYFCASSEGRGADTQYFGPGTRLTVL.

The chain couples TRBV19 to TRBJ2-3; D possibly corresponds to TRBD1 (7 bases). This CDR3 is 14 amino acids long. CDR1 and CDR2 from the germline V gene are LNHDA and SQIVND (reference sequence). Trimming removed 3 bases from V and 5 bases from J, with 12 bases in between. The CDR3 reads CASSIQGGLDTQYF. The CDR3 DNA follows: TGTGCCAGTAGTATCCAGGGGGGACTAGATACGCAGTATTTT. The whole variable domain, filled in from reference TRBV19 and TRBJ2-3, reads DGGITQSPKYLFRKEGQNVTLSCEQNLNHDAMYWYRQDPGQGLRLIYYSQIVNDFQKGDIAEGYSVSREKKESFPLTVTSAQKNPTAFYLCASSIQGGLDTQYFGPGTRLTVL.

The CDR3 nucleotides are TGTGCCAGCAGGTCCAGGGGGGAGACCCAGTACTTC. Residues: CASRSRGETQYF. The chain is built from TRBV7-9 and TRBJ2-5, with 7 bases fitting TRBD1. J lost 5 bases, V lost 6 bases, and 3 bases had no gene match. The CDR3 runs to 12 residues. Germline values: CDR1 SEHNR, CDR2 FQNEAQ (reference sequence).

The chain is built from TRBV4-1 and TRBJ2-1, with TRBD2 matching 13 bases. The trim removed 4 bases at V and 5 bases at J, leaving 5 bases unmatched. This CDR3 is built from 16 residues. Germline V gene data show CDR1 as MGHRA and CDR2 as YSYEKL. The CDR3 reads CASSPAGTSGDNEQFF. Here the CDR3 DNA reads TGCGCCAGCAGCCCCGCCGGGACTAGCGGGGACAATGAGCAGTTCTTC.

For the CDR3, the DNA is TGCGCCAGCAGCCGTCTCCCGGGACTTAACTACAATGAGCAGTTCTTC. Amino acid sequence: CASSRLPGLNYNEQFF. The chain links TRBV4-1 to TRBJ2-1; the D gene is possibly TRBD2 (6 bases). V was shortened by 4 bases and J by 3 bases, with 16 bases between the two germline ends. In germline, CDR1 is MGHRA, CDR2 YSYEKL. The CDR3 runs 16 residues.

The chain employs TRBV19 and TRBJ2-5; TRBD1 matches 12 bases. After removal of 8 bases from V and 5 bases from J, the junction contained 12 bases not matched to a gene. This CDR3 comprises 16 residues. Germline values: CDR1 LNHDA, CDR2 SQIVND (reference sequence). CDR3 nucleotides: TGTGCCAGTGGGAAACCCCCGGGACAGGGGGCGGAGACCCAGTACTTC. It encodes CASGKPPGQGAETQYF.

The CDR3 DNA reads as TGTGCCAGTAGTCTACCCGAGGGAGTCGAGCAGTACTTC. Translation: CASSLPEGVEQYF. The chain links TRBV19 to TRBJ2-7, with D tentatively TRBD2 (5 bases). CDR1 and CDR2 from the germline V gene are LNHDA and SQIVND (reference sequence). V was pared by 5 bases and J by 6 bases, with 14 bases between. The CDR3 is made up of 13 amino acids. Supplemented by reference TRBV19 and TRBJ2-7, the full variable domain reads DGGITQSPKYLFRKEGQNVTLSCEQNLNHDAMYWYRQDPGQGLRLIYYSQIVNDFQKGDIAEGYSVSREKKESFPLTVTSAQKNPTAFYLCASSLPEGVEQYFGPGTRLTVT.

The genes are TRBV7-9 and TRBJ1-2; 8 bases align to TRBD1. J gave up 1 base and V 5 bases, and 0 bases lay outside the gene matches. The CDR3 sequence is 13 residues long. Germline-derived CDR1 and CDR2 are SEHNR and FQNEAQ (reference sequence). This chain's CDR3 is CASSDRGNYGYTF. CDR3 DNA sequence: TGTGCCAGCAGCGACAGGGGTAACTATGGCTACACCTTC.

This rearrangement joins TRBV5-1 to TRBJ2-7; 8 bases are shared with TRBD1. There are 14 residues in the CDR3. V lost 3 bases to trimming and J lost 2 bases; unmatched junction nucleotides: 4. The germline V gene encodes CDR1 SGHRS and CDR2 YFSETQ. The CDR3 DNA is TGCGCCAGCAGCTCCGGGACAGGACCCTACGAGCAGTACTTC. Amino acid sequence: CASSSGTGPYEQYF. Full variable domain (rest looked up from reference TRBV5-1 and TRBJ2-7): KAGVTQTPRYLIKTRGQQVTLSCSPISGHRSVSWYQQTPGQGLQFLFEYFSETQRNKGNFPGRFSGRQFSNSRSEMNVSTLELGDSALYLCASSSGTGPYEQYFGPGTRLTVT.

The chain links TRBV2 to TRBJ1-5, with TRBD1 matching over 11 bases. Trimming at V came to 6 bases and at J to 7 bases, leaving 5 bases not matched to a gene. The germline V gene has CDR1 SNHLY and CDR2 FYNNEI. The CDR3 is made up of 14 amino acids. The CDR3 bases are TGTGCCAGCAGGGACAGGGGGCGGCTCCAGCCCCAGCATTTT. This translates into CASRDRGRLQPQHF. The entire variable domain, with the rest obtained from reference TRBV2 and TRBJ1-5, is as follows: EPEVTQTPSHQVTQMGQEVILRCVPISNHLYFYWYRQILGQKVEFLVSFYNNEISEKSEIFDDQFSVERPDGSNFTLKIRSTKLEDSAMYFCASRDRGRLQPQHFGDGTRLSIL.

The chain joins TRBV5-4 to TRBJ1-2, with 7 nucleotides matching TRBD1. Trimming at V came to 3 bases and at J to 9 bases, leaving 2 bases not matched to a gene. This CDR3 comprises 11 residues. CDR1 and CDR2 (germline): SGHNT, YYREEE (reference sequence). The CDR3 DNA reads as TGTGCCAGCAGCTGGGACAGAAGCTACACCTTC. Translated, it gives CASSWDRSYTF.

The chain employs TRBV6-1 and TRBJ2-5, with a tentative D call TRBD1 (6 bases). Germline CDR1 MNHNS, CDR2 SASEGT. This CDR3 is 9 amino acids long. CDR3 nucleotides: TGTGCAGGGGGAGAGACCCAGTACTTC. It specifies CAGGETQYF.

The V gene is TRBV4-1, the J gene TRBJ2-3, with TRBD1 matching 9 bases. The trim removed 0 bases at V and 3 bases at J, leaving 4 bases unmatched. CDR1 is MGHRA and CDR2 is YSYEKL in the germline V gene. The CDR3 sequence is 16 residues long. This chain's CDR3 is CASSQDGDRETDTQYF. As DNA, the CDR3 is TGCGCCAGCAGCCAAGATGGGGACAGGGAGACAGATACGCAGTATTTT.